Following are 14 T cell receptor beta chains from one sample sequenced in a study of blood T cell repertoires in COVID-19. The table came from immunoSEQ multiplex PCR; TCRdb's copy has only in-frame clones and leaves some out. The data hold under 150,000 clones, with less than 90% observed a single time. The sequencing input was peripheral blood. Source of these receptors: a human donor in a cohort sampled during active COVID-19.

The V and J genes are TRBV11-2 and TRBJ1-5, with D unclear. In germline, CDR1 is SGHAT, CDR2 FQNNGV. V was shortened by 0 bases and J by 3 bases, with 3 bases between the two germline ends. This CDR3 is 13 amino acids long. For the CDR3, the DNA is TGTGCCAGCAGCTTAGACCTCAATCAGCCCCAGCATTTT. Protein sequence: CASSLDLNQPQHF.

The chain is built from TRBV18 and TRBJ1-1, with D possibly matching TRBD1 (6 bases). The CDR3 totals 14 residues. CDR1 is KGHSH and CDR2 is LQKENI in the germline V gene. Trimming cost V 6 bases and J 4 bases, with 15 bases left between them. The CDR3 protein is CASSRGHPVTEAFF. The CDR3 bases are TGTGCCAGCTCGCGGGGGCACCCGGTCACTGAAGCTTTCTTT.

This rearrangement joins TRBV5-4 to TRBJ2-2, with 8 bases that match TRBD1. Per germline, CDR1 SGHNT and CDR2 YYREEE (reference sequence). Unmatched junction bases numbered 8, after V lost 0 bases and J lost 7 bases. The CDR3 has 16 residues. CDR3 protein: CASSLAQGAHRGELFF. The CDR3 nucleotides are TGTGCCAGCAGCTTGGCCCAGGGGGCCCACCGCGGGGAGCTGTTTTTT.

The chain carries TRBV6-1 and TRBJ2-7; D perhaps matches TRBD1 (6 bases). Trimming took off 4 bases at V and 3 bases at J, with 16 bases between the two ends. The CDR3 runs to 15 residues. Germline assignment: CDR1 MNHNS and CDR2 SASEGT. CDR3 region: CASSVSRDTGYEQYF. CDR3 nucleotides: TGTGCCAGCAGTGTCTCCAGGGACACGGGCTACGAGCAGTACTTC.

The chain couples TRBV7-9 to TRBJ1-1, with D hard to call. The V and J ends lost 2 bases and 6 bases respectively, with 7 bases between them. The CDR3 is 12 amino acids. Germline-derived CDR1 and CDR2 are SEHNR and FQNEAQ (reference sequence). CDR3 DNA sequence: TGTGCCAGCAGCTTAACAGAGCCTGAAGCTTTCTTT. This codes for CASSLTEPEAFF.

CDR3 DNA: TGCGCCAGCAGCTTGGTACCTTCCGAGTATGGCTACACCTTC. Protein product: CASSLVPSEYGYTF. The genes are TRBV5-1 and TRBJ1-2; D call uncertain. The CDR3 totals 14 residues. In germline, CDR1 is SGHRS, CDR2 YFSETQ. V lost 0 bases, J lost 5 bases, and 11 bases lay in between. The full variable domain, its missing parts supplied by reference TRBV5-1 and TRBJ1-2, is KAGVTQTPRYLIKTRGQQVTLSCSPISGHRSVSWYQQTPGQGLQFLFEYFSETQRNKGNFPGRFSGRQFSNSRSEMNVSTLELGDSALYLCASSLVPSEYGYTFGSGTRLTVV.

CDR3 sequence: CASSRRGQGGEGYTF. CDR3 sequence (DNA): TGTGCCAGCAGTCGACGGGGACAGGGCGGTGAGGGCTACACCTTC. The chain employs TRBV28 and TRBJ1-2, with 9 bases fitting TRBD1. The V and J ends lost 5 bases and 8 bases, in that order; junction bases with no gene match: 12. The germline CDR1 and CDR2 sequences are MDHEN and SYDVKM. The CDR3 is made up of 15 amino acids.

The V call is TRBV5-4, the J call TRBJ1-2; perhaps TRBD1 as D (5 bases). Germline V gives CDR1 SGHNT, CDR2 YYREEE (reference sequence). The CDR3 length is 14 residues. Trimming removed 3 bases at V and 1 base at J, with 10 bases between. The CDR3 DNA follows: TGTGCCAGCAGCTCGGACACAAATAACTATGGCTACACCTTC. Translation: CASSSDTNNYGYTF.

V usage is TRBV30 and J usage is TRBJ2-7; 9 bases match TRBD2. The junction had 5 bases not matched to a gene; V was cut back by 0 bases and J by 2 bases. The germline V gene has CDR1 GTSNPN and CDR2 SVGIG (reference sequence). The CDR3 runs 15 residues. The CDR3 region has the DNA TGTGCCTGGAGTGTAGGGCTAGCGGGGACCTACGAGCAGTACTTC. It yields the protein CAWSVGLAGTYEQYF.

Points on this clone: One end of the junction fails to match germline, which may point to a read error. The chain couples TRBV6-1 to TRBJ1-2; no clear D gene. The CDR3 is made up of 15 amino acids. Per the germline V gene, CDR1 is MNHNS and CDR2 is SASEGT. The CDR3, as DNA: TGTGCCAGCACTGAAGGTTGGCTTCAAGACTATGGCTACACCTTC. This gives the protein CASTEGWLQDYGYTF.

V usage is TRBV6-2 or TRBV6-3 and J usage is TRBJ2-7; D remains unclear. CDR3 length: 11 amino acids. Germline V lookup: CDR1 MNHEY, CDR2 SVGEGT. With 5 bases removed from V and 3 bases from J, the gap between germline ends came to 5 bases. Here the CDR3 DNA reads TGTGCCAGCAGTCCCCACTACGAGCAGTACTTC. Translating gives CASSPHYEQYF.

The chain employs TRBV28 and TRBJ2-2, with 7 bases lining up with TRBD2. The CDR3 totals 15 residues. Losses at the gene ends were 4 bases for V and 5 bases for J; bases not matched to a gene: 7. From germline, CDR1 is MDHEN and CDR2 SYDVKM. The CDR3 bases are TGTGCCAGCAGTTCCCGGGACTACCAGACCGGGGAGCTGTTTTTT. It codes for CASSSRDYQTGELFF.

CDR3 protein: CASSYFSGGTLGRIEAFF. The CDR3 region has the DNA TGTGCCAGCAGTTACTTCTCGGGGGGTACACTGGGGCGGATTGAAGCTTTCTTT. The chain employs TRBV6-2 or TRBV6-3 and TRBJ1-1, with D maybe TRBD1 (5 bases). Germline-derived CDR1 and CDR2 are MNHEY and SVGEGT. The CDR3 contains 18 residues. V was cut by 1 base and J by 7 bases, with 25 bases left in between.

The rearrangement joins TRBV6-2 or TRBV6-3 to TRBJ1-1; 7 bases line up with TRBD1. The J segment lost 5 bases and the V segment lost 5 bases, leaving 8 bases of the junction unmatched. Germline V lookup: CDR1 MNHEY, CDR2 SVGEGT. This CDR3 contains 14 residues. CDR3 DNA sequence: TGTGCCAGCAGTAACCAAGGGGGCGCGACTGAAGCTTTCTTT. Translation: CASSNQGGATEAFF.